The T cell receptor (beta chain) under discussion was sequenced for a study of cytomegalovirus exposure and HLA in healthy donors. Study-wide context: Earlier results showed 90 million to 120 million unique TCR beta sequences derived from approximately 180 million T cells.

The V end was cut by 5 bases, the J end by 4 bases, with 21 bases between. The CDR3 sequence is 17 residues long. Germline values: CDR1 MDHEN, CDR2 SYDVKM. PCR amplification relied on 60 Vbeta primers (plus 13 Jbeta primers). The assay was immunoSEQ multiplex PCR, and TCRdb's table has in-frame clones only and misses some. The sample has 150,000 to 160,000 clones; 75% to 85% are singletons. The sequence was collected from a man aged 30-40 years in good health and CMV-seropositive. The sequencing sample was made of PBMCs. This sequence joins TRBV28 and TRBJ1-3; D remains unclear. CDR3 coding DNA: TGTGCCAGCAGTCCCGTGAGTATTTCGAGCGACGGAAACACCATATATTTT. Translating it yields CASSPVSISSDGNTIYF.